The 5 T cell receptor beta chains below all came from one sample that was sequenced in a study of regulatory T cells in long-lasting Graves disease. As for time point: persistent/refractory GD, antithyroid drugs over 5 years with positive TRAb. Extracted PBMC RNA gave rise to the TCR library. According to the study, TCR beta libraries were built with iRepertoire HTBI primers and CDR3-region Arm-PCR. MiXCR, applied by TCRdb to the multiplex PCR reads, yields one record per CDR3 protein. The table includes fewer than 550,000 distinct CDR3 sequences, approximately 21% detected once. The sample consisted of peripheral blood mononuclear cells (PBMCs), taken when the disease was refractory, from a patient treated with antithyroid drugs. These receptors were obtained from a female donor with Graves disease.

The CDR3 coding sequence is TGTGCCTGGAGTGGGGGGGCACAAGAGACCCAGTACTTC. Translating it yields CAWSGGAQETQYF. The chain joins TRBV30 to TRBJ2-5; D might be TRBD1 or TRBD2, each matching 6 bases. The V end was cut by 1 base, the J end by 2 bases, with 8 bases between. Germline CDR1 and CDR2: GTSNPN and SVGIG (reference sequence). CDR3 length: 13 residues.

Many counts were recorded for this clonotype. The V call is TRBV28, the J call TRBJ1-2, with D perhaps matching TRBD1 (5 bases). The germline gives CDR1 MDHEN, CDR2 SYDVKM. V lost 3 bases and J lost 3, with 5 bases in between. The CDR3 contains 12 residues. The CDR3 reads CASSFRDYGYTF. Written as DNA, the CDR3 is TGTGCCAGCAGTTTCAGGGACTATGGCTACACCTTC.

This clonotype appeared many times. The gene calls are TRBV12-3 or TRBV12-4 and TRBJ2-7; weak D call: TRBD1 (6 bases). V gave up 5 bases and J gave up 3 bases, with 14 bases separating them. CDR3 length: 14 residues. CDR3 sequence reads: CASSSNRDNYEQYF. The CDR3 nucleotides read TGTGCCAGCAGTAGCAACCGGGACAACTACGAGCAGTACTTC.

At least ten counts were recorded for this clonotype. V gene TRBV30 combines with J gene TRBJ1-1; D is unclear. The V end was cut by 0 bases, the J end by 8 bases, with 13 bases between. This CDR3 is built from 13 residues. Germline CDR1 reads GTSNPN; CDR2 reads SVGIG (reference sequence). The CDR3 coding sequence is TGTGCCTGGAGTGTACAATTCCGGAGAGAAGCTTTCTTT. It codes for CAWSVQFRREAFF. Looking up the rest from reference TRBV30 and TRBJ1-1 gives the full variable domain: SQTIHQWPATLVQPVGSPLSLECTVEGTSNPNLYWYRQAAGRGLQLLFYSVGIGQISSEVPQNLSASRPQDRQFILSSKKLLLSDSGFYLCAWSVQFRREAFFGQGTRLTVV.

This clonotype has just a few counts. This chain's CDR3 is CASSLAPGTGNFEQYF. The CDR3 nucleotides read TGCGCCAGCAGCTTGGCCCCCGGGACAGGGAATTTCGAGCAGTACTTC. The J gene is TRBJ2-7, the V gene TRBV5-1; 9 nucleotides align to TRBD1. With V trimmed by 0 bases and J by 6 bases, 10 bases remained unmatched. This CDR3 has 16 amino acids. Germline lookup yields CDR1 SGHRS and CDR2 YFSETQ.